This T cell receptor (beta chain) was profiled in a study of response to subunit inactivated influenza vaccine. V lost 3 bases and J lost 0, with 8 bases in between. The length of the CDR3 is 14 residues. Germline values: CDR1 DFQATT, CDR2 SNEGSKA (reference sequence). General observations from the study: Researchers suggested that each seasonal influenza vaccination recruits few new T cells.

This clonotype was seen more than once but under ten times. The antigen is not known. MiXCR was run by TCRdb on the RT-PCR reads, yielding one entry per CDR3 protein. The sample contains about 310,000 distinct CDR3 sequences, 20% to 25% of which appear only once. The input for sequencing was PBMCs from blood, taken less than 22 months after vaccination. The clonotype comes from a man aged 45-69 years who received an inactivated influenza vaccine. The chain has TRBV20-1 and TRBJ2-2, with D possibly being TRBD2 (5 bases). For the CDR3, the DNA is TGCAGTGCTAGCGGGGTTACGAACACCGGGGAGCTGTTTTTT. Its translation is CSASGVTNTGELFF.